These 21 T cell receptor beta chains came from one sample sequenced in a study of blood T cell repertoires in COVID-19. Assay: immunoSEQ multiplex PCR; the TCRdb copy retains only in-frame clones and omits some. The table shows roughly 34,000 clones, with less than 85% occurring only once. Sequencing input: peripheral blood. Receptors originate from a woman aged 65 to 85 with acute or convalescent COVID-19.

A few counts support this clone. This sequence joins TRBV5-5 and TRBJ1-6; possible D gene TRBD1, 5 bases. CDR1 and CDR2 from the germline V gene are SGHKS and YYEKEE (reference sequence). The CDR3 length is 16 residues. The ends were cut back, 1 base at V and 6 bases at J, with 14 bases in the middle. The CDR3 nucleotides read TGTGCCAGCAGCTTGTTCGGGGGGGATGGTAATTCACCCCTCCACTTT. This encodes CASSLFGGDGNSPLHF.

By share of the sample, this clone is large. This chain links TRBV4-1 with TRBJ2-2; D possibly corresponds to TRBD1 (5 bases). The CDR3 contains 15 residues. Trimming took off 5 bases at V and 1 base at J, with 11 bases between the two ends. CDR1 and CDR2 (germline): MGHRA, YSYEKL. CDR3 residues: CASSTPTENTGELFF. CDR3 DNA: TGCGCCAGCAGCACACCGACAGAGAACACCGGGGAGCTGTTTTTT.

V and J are TRBV6-5 and TRBJ2-2, with 9 bases lining up with TRBD1. Germline V CDR1 and CDR2: MNHEY, SVGAGI. Trimming removed 4 bases from V and 7 bases from J; junction bases left unmatched: 4. The CDR3 sequence is 14 residues long. CDR3: CASSSGTGFGELFF. CDR3 bases: TGTGCCAGCAGTTCCGGGACAGGGTTCGGGGAGCTGTTTTTT.

V is TRBV6-1 and J is TRBJ1-5; TRBD1 might be the D (5 bases). The CDR3 is 14 amino acids. Germline values: CDR1 MNHNS, CDR2 SASEGT. V lost 3 bases to trimming and J lost 7 bases, with 13 bases between them. The CDR3 DNA follows: TGTGCCAGCAGTGAGTCGACAGTGCGCCAGCCCCAGCATTTT. Encoded protein: CASSESTVRQPQHF.

The chain joins TRBV6-5 to TRBJ2-1, with 8 bases identical to TRBD2. The germline gives CDR1 MNHEY, CDR2 SVGAGI. The length of the CDR3 is 15 residues. Trimming at V came to 0 bases and at J to 8 bases, leaving 6 bases not matched to a gene. The CDR3 here is CASSYSLLAGYEQFF. CDR3 bases: TGTGCCAGCAGTTACTCGTTGTTAGCGGGGTATGAGCAGTTCTTC.

This clone is termed medium-sized. The chain uses TRBV7-9 and TRBJ2-1; 7 bases match TRBD1. The V segment lost 8 bases and the J segment 10 bases; nucleotides outside the gene matches: 17. The germline V gene encodes CDR1 SEHNR and CDR2 FQNEAQ (reference sequence). The CDR3 contains 15 residues. The CDR3 protein is CASDPTKTGEREQFF. The CDR3 nucleotides are TGTGCCAGCGATCCAACTAAAACAGGGGAGAGGGAGCAGTTCTTC.

The rearrangement joins TRBV7-9 to TRBJ1-2; 7 bases match TRBD1. The CDR3 extends over 16 amino acids. Germline V gene data show CDR1 as SEHNR and CDR2 as FQNEAQ (reference sequence). The trim removed 4 bases at V and 5 bases at J, leaving 13 bases unmatched. The CDR3 loop is CASSSLRGQGEYGYTF. DNA for the CDR3: TGTGCCAGCAGCTCCTTGAGGGGGCAGGGGGAATATGGCTACACCTTC.

The chain recombines TRBV18 with TRBJ2-3, with TRBD1 identical over 9 bases. Germline CDR1 reads KGHSH; CDR2 reads LQKENI. J was trimmed by 4 bases and V by 8 bases; bases with no gene match: 4. This CDR3 spans 13 amino acids. CDR3 nucleotides: TGTGCCAGCCAGACAGGGGGAGCAGATACGCAGTATTTT. This translates into CASQTGGADTQYF.

The V gene is TRBV5-4, the J gene TRBJ2-7; 8 nucleotides match TRBD1. Germline trimming cut 0 bases from V and 5 bases from J; bases unmatched to any gene: 1. The CDR3 extends over 13 amino acids. The germline gives CDR1 SGHNT, CDR2 YYREEE (reference sequence). CDR3 region: CASSLDRGNEQYF. DNA for the CDR3: TGTGCCAGCAGCTTGGACAGGGGGAACGAGCAGTACTTC.

The chain couples TRBV7-8 to TRBJ2-1; D is unclear. Germline CDR1 is SGHVS and CDR2 is FQNEAQ. The CDR3 is 16 residues long. V lost 5 bases and J 0 bases, leaving 14 bases between the germline ends. The CDR3 loop is CASSPPESSSYNEQFF. The CDR3 DNA sequence: TGTGCCAGCAGCCCCCCCGAGAGTAGCTCCTACAATGAGCAGTTCTTC.

V usage is TRBV14 and J usage is TRBJ1-1, with 9 bases matching TRBD1. Germline CDR1 SGHDN, CDR2 FVKESK. Trimming took 3 bases from V and 3 from J; bases not matched to a gene: 8. The CDR3 is 16 amino acids. Written as DNA, the CDR3 is TGTGCCAGCAGCCACCTTTCACAGGGGGCGGACACTGAAGCTTTCTTT. Encoded protein: CASSHLSQGADTEAFF.

The rearrangement uses TRBV7-2 and TRBJ2-7; TRBD1 aligns across 9 bases. This CDR3 spans 15 amino acids. Per germline, CDR1 SGHTA and CDR2 FQGNSA. With 2 bases clipped from V and 4 bases from J, the junction kept 6 bases outside the gene matches. The CDR3 spells CASSLSPGQGYEQYF. The CDR3 DNA is TGTGCCAGCAGCTTAAGTCCTGGACAGGGGTACGAGCAGTACTTC.

The chain joins TRBV6-1 to TRBJ1-3; no definite D call. The CDR3 has 16 residues. Germline CDR1 and CDR2: MNHNS and SASEGT. Trimming pared 2 bases from V and 0 bases from J, leaving 11 bases between. The CDR3 DNA reads TGTGCCAGCAGTGAATTCGCAGATCCCTCTGGAAACACCATATATTTT. This encodes CASSEFADPSGNTIYF.

The chain employs TRBV27 and TRBJ2-3; no clear D. Germline loops: CDR1 MNHEY, CDR2 SMNVEV (reference sequence). This CDR3 region has 13 residues. Trimming cost V 2 bases and J 1 base, with 4 bases left between them. The CDR3 bases are TGTGCCAGCAGTTTAAGAGGCACAGATACGCAGTATTTT. It encodes CASSLRGTDTQYF.

The chain couples TRBV7-9 to TRBJ1-6; 10 positions agree with TRBD1. Germline V lookup: CDR1 SEHNR, CDR2 FQNEAQ (reference sequence). The CDR3 contains 17 residues. The J segment lost 10 bases and the V segment lost 0 bases, leaving 9 bases of the junction unmatched. CDR3 in DNA: TGTGCCAGCAGCTTAGCCGGAGGGACAGGGGTTGGCTCACCCCTCCACTTT. Translation gives CASSLAGGTGVGSPLHF.

This clone is classed as large (0.1 to 1%). V and J are TRBV11-2 and TRBJ2-1; maybe TRBD2 (6 bases). Germline lookup yields CDR1 SGHAT and CDR2 FQNNGV. The CDR3 has 16 residues. Trimming cost V 2 bases and J 10 bases, with 21 bases left between them. The CDR3 DNA reads TGTGCCAGCAGCTTAACCCTCCGGGACTCGGAGGACGAGCAGTTCTTC. Protein product: CASSLTLRDSEDEQFF.

The chain links TRBV9 to TRBJ1-3; D may be TRBD1 (6 bases). The germline gives CDR1 SGDLS, CDR2 YYNGEE. The CDR3 has 15 amino acids. V shed 5 bases and J shed 6 bases, with 18 bases lying between them. The CDR3 nucleotides are TGTGCCAGCAGTTACCGGGACACCGTCCCAAACACCATATATTTT. This encodes CASSYRDTVPNTIYF. Based on the CDR3 plus reference TRBV9 and TRBJ1-3, the full variable domain is DSGVTQTPKHLITATGQRVTLRCSPRSGDLSVYWYQQSLDQGLQFLIQYYNGEERAKGNILERFSAQQFPDLHSELNLSSLELGDSALYFCASSYRDTVPNTIYFGEGSWLTVV.

V gene TRBV24-1 combines with J gene TRBJ2-7, with 7 bases matching TRBD1. The CDR3 is 14 amino acids. CDR1 and CDR2 (germline): KGHDR, SFDVKD. Germline trimming cut 4 bases from V and 6 bases from J; bases unmatched to any gene: 8. DNA of the CDR3: TGTGCCACCAGTGACCCAGGGACAGTGGGCGAGCAGTACTTC. This encodes CATSDPGTVGEQYF.

The genes are TRBV19 and TRBJ2-3; perhaps TRBD1 as D (6 bases). Germline CDR1 is LNHDA and CDR2 is SQIVND (reference sequence). Trimming pared 4 bases from V and 5 bases from J, leaving 7 bases between. The CDR3 is 12 residues long. The CDR3 spells CASSKQGDTQYF. The DNA of the CDR3 is TGTGCCAGTAGTAAACAGGGAGATACGCAGTATTTT.

The chain couples TRBV28 to TRBJ1-2; the match to TRBD1 covers 8 bases. J was trimmed by 4 bases and V by 3 bases; bases with no gene match: 4. The CDR3 contains 14 residues. The V gene's germline CDR1 is MDHEN and CDR2 SYDVKM. CDR3 loop: CASSFRGRAYGYTF. CDR3 sequence (DNA): TGTGCCAGCAGTTTCAGGGGGCGCGCCTATGGCTACACCTTC.

The chain uses TRBV27 and TRBJ2-5; 7 bases match TRBD2. In germline, CDR1 is MNHEY, CDR2 SMNVEV (reference sequence). This CDR3 region has 14 residues. V shed 6 bases and J 6 bases; nucleotides not matched to a gene: 10. CDR3 in amino acids: CASSLSAGIKTQYF. DNA for the CDR3: TGTGCCAGCAGCCTCTCAGCGGGAATAAAGACCCAGTACTTC.